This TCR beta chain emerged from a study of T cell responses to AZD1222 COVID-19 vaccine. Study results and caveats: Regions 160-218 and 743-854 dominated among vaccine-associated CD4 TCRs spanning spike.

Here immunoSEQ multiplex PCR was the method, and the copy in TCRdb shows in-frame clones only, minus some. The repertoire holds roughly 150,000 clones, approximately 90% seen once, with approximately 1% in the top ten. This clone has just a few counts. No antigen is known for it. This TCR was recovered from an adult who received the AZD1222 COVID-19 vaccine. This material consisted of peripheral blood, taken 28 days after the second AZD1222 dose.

The DNA for the CDR3 is TGTGCCAGCAGCCCCACAGGGTCTGGAAACACCATATATTTT. Its translation is CASSPTGSGNTIYF. The rearrangement joins TRBV3-1 (or the pseudogene TRBV3-2) to TRBJ1-3; a weak D match, TRBD1 (6 bases). Trimming removed 4 bases from V and 1 base from J, with 8 bases in between. Germline V lookup: CDR1 LGHDT, CDR2 YNNKEL (reference sequence). This CDR3 is 14 amino acids long.